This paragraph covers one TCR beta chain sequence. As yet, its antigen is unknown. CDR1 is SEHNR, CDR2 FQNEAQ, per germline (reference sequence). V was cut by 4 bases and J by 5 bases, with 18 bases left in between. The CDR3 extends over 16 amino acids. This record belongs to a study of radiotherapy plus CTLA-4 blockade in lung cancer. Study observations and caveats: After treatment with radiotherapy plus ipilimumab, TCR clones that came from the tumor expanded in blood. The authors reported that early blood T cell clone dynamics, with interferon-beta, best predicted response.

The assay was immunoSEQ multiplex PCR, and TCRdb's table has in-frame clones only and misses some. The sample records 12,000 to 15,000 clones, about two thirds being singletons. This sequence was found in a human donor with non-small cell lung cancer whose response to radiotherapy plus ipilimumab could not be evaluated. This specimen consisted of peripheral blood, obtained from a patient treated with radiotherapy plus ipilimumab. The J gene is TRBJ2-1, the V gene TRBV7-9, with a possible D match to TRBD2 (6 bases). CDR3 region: CASSSPAEGLDNEQFF. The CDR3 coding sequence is TGTGCCAGCAGCTCCCCGGCGGAGGGGCTAGACAATGAGCAGTTCTTC. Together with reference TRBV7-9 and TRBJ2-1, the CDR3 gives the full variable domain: DTGVSQNPRHKITKRGQNVTFRCDPISEHNRLYWYRQTLGQGPEFLTYFQNEAQLEKSRLLSDRFSAERPKGSFSTLEIQRTEQGDSAMYLCASSSPAEGLDNEQFFGPGTRLTVL.